These T cell receptor beta chains were read from a single sample in a study of CD8+ T cells in alopecia areata. This table comes from immunoSEQ multiplex PCR, and its TCRdb copy is limited to in-frame clones, with some not included. The sample includes 150,000 to 200,000 clones, less than 70% of them seen just once. The source was CD4+ T cells sorted from blood, collected at week 4, from a patient treated with tofacitinib. These receptors came from a human donor with alopecia areata. Each CDR3 is given with its conserved first and last residue. D genes are given only for firm matches. Expanded clones are given a class, and other clones once, few, many or no size at all.

size | J | V | D | CDR3 | DNA
NA | TRBJ2-5 | TRBV7-9 | NA | CASSFTLGDWEETQYF | TGTGCCAGCAGCTTTACTCTTGGGGACTGGGAAGAGACCCAGTACTTC
NA | TRBJ2-5 | TRBV7-2 | TRBD2 | CASSSRTSGQETQYF | TGTGCCAGCAGCTCCCGGACTAGCGGACAAGAGACCCAGTACTTC
NA | TRBJ2-5 | TRBV11-2 | TRBD2 | CASGGTSGQETQYF | TGTGCCAGCGGCGGCACTAGCGGACAAGAGACCCAGTACTTC
NA | TRBJ2-5 | TRBV29-1 | NA | CSAERAQETQYF | TGCAGCGCCGAAAGGGCCCAAGAGACCCAGTACTTC
NA | TRBJ2-7 | TRBV6-5 | TRBD1 | CASSQDRVREQYF | TGTGCCAGCAGCCAAGACAGGGTACGCGAGCAGTACTTC
NA | TRBJ1-6 | TRBV27 | NA | CASSSFSGDLHF | TGTGCCAGCAGTTCCTTCTCGGGGGACCTCCACTTT
NA | TRBJ2-4 | TRBV29-1 | NA | CSVEGIAKNIQYF | TGCAGCGTTGAGGGCATAGCCAAAAACATTCAGTACTTC
NA | TRBJ2-3 | TRBV4-3 | NA | CASSQDLPRTSTDTQYF | TGCGCCAGCAGCCAAGATCTGCCCAGAACTAGCACAGATACGCAGTATTTT
once | TRBJ1-1 | TRBV18 | TRBD1 | CASSPGRQGASEAFF | TGTGCCAGCTCACCTGGGCGACAGGGGGCGTCTGAAGCTTTCTTT
NA | TRBJ1-2 | TRBV7-9 | NA | CASSPSPRGYTF | TGTGCCAGCAGCCCTAGTCCCCGTGGCTACACCTTC
NA | TRBJ2-7 | TRBV2 | NA | CASVVPGRTSSYEQYF | TGTGCCAGCGTAGTACCGGGACGAACGAGCTCCTACGAGCAGTACTTC
NA | TRBJ1-5 | TRBV5-1 | TRBD1 | CAREGRQGAIQPQHF | TGCGCCAGGGAAGGCAGGCAGGGGGCTATTCAGCCCCAGCATTTT
NA | TRBJ2-1 | TRBV2 | NA | CASGFGLRCFF | TGTGCCAGCGGATTTGGCCTCCGTTGCTTCTTC
NA | TRBJ2-5 | TRBV4-2 | NA | CASSQGRQETQYF | TGTGCCAGCAGCCAGGGACGGCAAGAGACCCAGTACTTC
few | TRBJ1-2 | TRBV30 | NA | CAWSVANYGYTF | TGTGCCTGGAGTGTAGCTAACTATGGCTACACCTTC
NA | TRBJ1-6 | TRBV5-1 | TRBD1 | CASSLGQGASSPLHF | TGCGCCAGCAGCTTGGGACAGGGGGCGAGTTCACCCCTCCACTTT
few | TRBJ1-1 | TRBV30 | NA | CAWSDRAGFEAFF | TGTGCCTGGAGTGACAGGGCGGGATTTGAAGCTTTCTTT
NA | TRBJ1-2 | TRBV2 | NA | CASSVGRPLNYGYTF | TGTGCCAGCAGTGTTGGCAGGCCCCTTAACTATGGCTACACCTTC
NA | TRBJ1-4 | TRBV4-2 | TRBD1 | CASSLGGTDPTNEKLFF | TGTGCCAGCAGCCTAGGCGGGACAGATCCAACTAATGAAAAACTGTTTTTT
NA | TRBJ2-1 | TRBV9 | NA | CASSVGLLNNEQFF | TGTGCCAGCAGCGTAGGACTACTTAACAATGAGCAGTTCTTC
NA | TRBJ2-7 | TRBV5-1 | NA | CASKESNSPTYEQYF | TGCGCCAGCAAGGAGAGTAACAGCCCAACCTACGAGCAGTACTTC
NA | TRBJ2-7 | TRBV29-1 | NA | CSVIYAGLRYEQYF | TGCAGCGTTATATACGCGGGGTTACGCTACGAGCAGTACTTC
NA | TRBJ1-4 | TRBV7-2 | TRBD1 | CASSLPGQGSEKLFF | TGTGCCAGCAGCTTACCGGGACAGGGGAGTGAAAAACTGTTTTTT
NA | TRBJ2-3 | TRBV11-2 | TRBD2 | CASSLPGAGATQYF | TGTGCCAGCAGCCTCCCCGGAGCGGGGGCTACGCAGTATTTT
NA | TRBJ2-1 | TRBV2 | NA | CASSGLARNEQFF | TGTGCCAGCAGTGGGCTAGCGCGCAATGAGCAGTTCTTC
once | TRBJ2-5 | TRBV29-1 | NA | CSVGALGWETQYF | TGCAGCGTTGGGGCTTTAGGGTGGGAGACCCAGTACTTC
NA | TRBJ2-1 | TRBV15 | NA | CATSSFSNTNNEQFF | TGTGCCACCAGCAGCTTCAGTAATACCAACAATGAGCAGTTCTTC
NA | TRBJ2-7 | TRBV6-1 | TRBD1 | CASRQGVVNEQYF | TGTGCCAGCAGACAGGGGGTCGTGAACGAGCAGTACTTC
NA | TRBJ2-3 | TRBV7-2 | NA | CASSLGSGADTQYF | TGTGCCAGCAGCTTAGGGTCAGGTGCAGATACGCAGTATTTT
NA | TRBJ2-1 | TRBV29-1 | NA | CSVDGWKSSYNEQFF | TGCAGCGTTGATGGGTGGAAGAGCTCCTACAATGAGCAGTTCTTC
NA | TRBJ2-3 | TRBV15 | NA | CATGRGGTDTQYF | TGTGCCACCGGGCGCGGGGGCACAGATACGCAGTATTTT
NA | TRBJ2-3 | TRBV7-6 | NA | CASSPGQGDTDTQYF | TGTGCCAGCAGCCCGGGACAAGGGGACACAGATACGCAGTATTTT
NA | TRBJ1-2 | TRBV30 | TRBD1 | CAWSTRDSSYGYTF | TGTGCCTGGAGTACCCGGGACAGCTCCTATGGCTACACCTTC
few | TRBJ2-3 | TRBV27 | NA | CASRQSDTDTQYF | TGTGCCAGCAGACAGAGCGACACAGATACGCAGTATTTT
NA | TRBJ1-2 | TRBV6-5 | NA | CASSLDSNYGYTF | TGTGCCAGCAGTCTGGACAGTAACTATGGCTACACCTTC
NA | TRBJ1-5 | TRBV2 | NA | CAGSEALVSNQPQHF | TGTGCCGGCAGTGAAGCGTTGGTTAGCAATCAGCCCCAGCATTTT
NA | TRBJ2-5 | TRBV28 | NA | CASSLANRETQYF | TGTGCCAGCAGTTTAGCGAATAGGGAGACCCAGTACTTC
NA | TRBJ1-5 | TRBV4-1 | TRBD1 | CASSPYGTGSDQPQHF | TGCGCCAGCAGCCCCTATGGGACAGGGAGCGATCAGCCCCAGCATTTT
NA | TRBJ2-3 | TRBV29-1 | TRBD2 | CSVETSHGGDTQYF | TGCAGCGTTGAGACTAGCCATGGTGGGGATACGCAGTATTTT
NA | TRBJ2-3 | TRBV29-1 | NA | CSVEDWSESTDTQYF | TGCAGCGTTGAAGATTGGAGCGAGAGCACAGATACGCAGTATTTT
few | TRBJ1-1 | TRBV29-1 | NA | CSVGLRTRTAEAFF | TGCAGCGTTGGACTTCGGACAAGGACCGCTGAAGCTTTCTTT
few | TRBJ2-2 | TRBV27 | NA | CASSTRGPGELFF | TGTGCCAGCAGTACGAGAGGTCCCGGGGAGCTGTTTTTT
NA | TRBJ1-2 | TRBV18 | NA | CASSPGHTGYGYTF | TGTGCCAGCTCACCTGGCCACACTGGCTATGGCTACACCTTC
NA | TRBJ2-1 | TRBV6-5 | NA | CAVQYQAEQFF | TGTGCCGTGCAGTATCAGGCTGAGCAGTTCTTC
NA | TRBJ1-2 | TRBV30 | TRBD1 | CAWRNRGNYGYTF | TGTGCCTGGAGAAACAGGGGTAACTATGGCTACACCTTC
NA | TRBJ2-7 | TRBV19 | NA | CASSIDPGTSYEQYF | TGTGCCAGTAGTATAGATCCGGGGACCTCCTACGAGCAGTACTTC
once | TRBJ2-5 | TRBV29-1 | NA | CSVEAGGRETQYF | TGCAGCGTTGAAGCCGGGGGAAGGGAGACCCAGTACTTC
few | TRBJ1-1 | TRBV7-9 | NA | CASRTAYTEAFF | TGTGCCAGCAGAACAGCGTACACTGAAGCTTTCTTT
NA | TRBJ2-5 | TRBV5-1 | NA | CASSSPEGGETQYF | TGCGCCAGCAGCTCCCCGGAGGGGGGCGAGACCCAGTACTTC
NA | TRBJ2-1 | TRBV5-1 | TRBD2 | CASSSTSGGPSSYNEQFF | TGCGCCAGCAGCTCGACTAGCGGGGGGCCGAGCTCCTACAATGAGCAGTTCTTC
once | TRBJ1-2 | TRBV4-3 | NA | CASSQESTDSNYGYTF | TGCGCCAGCAGCCAAGAAAGTACAGACTCTAACTATGGCTACACCTTC
NA | TRBJ1-4 | TRBV30 | NA | CAWSVQGEKLFF | TGTGCCTGGAGTGTACAGGGAGAAAAACTGTTTTTT
NA | TRBJ2-5 | TRBV15 | TRBD1 | CATSRGLGQDGTTQYF | TGTGCCACCAGCAGAGGTTTGGGACAGGATGGTACGACCCAGTACTTC